This T cell receptor beta chain was identified during a study of blood T cells in healthy people across ages. The authors ran a second PCR of 7 to 11 cycles using a sample-barcoded 5' primer and a J-beta primer mix. TCRdb called the 5' RACE reads again in MiXCR, with one record for every CDR3 protein. The sample carries 1.2 million to 1.5 million distinct CDR3 sequences, 40% to 50% recorded once. Material: blood. This receptor was taken from a woman aged 18-35 years in good health.

The CDR3 region has the DNA TGTGCCAGCAGTGTAGGGACAGGGTACAACGAGCAGTACTTC. Translation: CASSVGTGYNEQYF. V usage is TRBV27 and J usage is TRBJ2-7; 9 bases are shared with TRBD1. The germline gives CDR1 MNHEY, CDR2 SMNVEV (reference sequence). With V trimmed by 5 bases and J by 5 bases, 7 bases remained unmatched. The CDR3 sequence is 14 residues long.